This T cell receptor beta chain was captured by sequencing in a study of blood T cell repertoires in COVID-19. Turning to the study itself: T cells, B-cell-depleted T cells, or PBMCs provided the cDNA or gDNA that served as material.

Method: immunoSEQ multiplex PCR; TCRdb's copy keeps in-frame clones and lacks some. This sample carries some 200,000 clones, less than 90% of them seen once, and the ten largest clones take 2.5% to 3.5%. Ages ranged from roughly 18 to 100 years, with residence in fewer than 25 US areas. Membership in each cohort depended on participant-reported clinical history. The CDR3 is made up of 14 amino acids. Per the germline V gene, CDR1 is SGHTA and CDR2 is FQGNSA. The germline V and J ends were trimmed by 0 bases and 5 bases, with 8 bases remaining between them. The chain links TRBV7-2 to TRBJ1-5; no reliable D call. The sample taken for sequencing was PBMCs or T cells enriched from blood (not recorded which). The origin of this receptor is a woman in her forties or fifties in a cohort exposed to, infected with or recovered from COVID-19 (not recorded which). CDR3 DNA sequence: TGTGCCAGCAGCTTAGCGCTGGGCGATCAGCCCCAGCATTTT. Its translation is CASSLALGDQPQHF.